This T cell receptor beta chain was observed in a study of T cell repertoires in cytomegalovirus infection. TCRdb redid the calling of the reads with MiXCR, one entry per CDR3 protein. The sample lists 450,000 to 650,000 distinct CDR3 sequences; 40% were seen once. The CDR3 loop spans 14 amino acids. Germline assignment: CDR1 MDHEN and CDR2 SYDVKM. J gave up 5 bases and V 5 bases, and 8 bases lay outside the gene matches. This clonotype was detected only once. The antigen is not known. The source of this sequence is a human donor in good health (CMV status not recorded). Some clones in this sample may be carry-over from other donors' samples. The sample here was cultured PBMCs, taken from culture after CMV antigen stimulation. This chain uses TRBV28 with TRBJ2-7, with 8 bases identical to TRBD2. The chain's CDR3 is CASSLISGVDEQYF. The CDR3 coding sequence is TGTGCCAGCAGTCTCATTAGCGGGGTGGACGAGCAGTACTTC.